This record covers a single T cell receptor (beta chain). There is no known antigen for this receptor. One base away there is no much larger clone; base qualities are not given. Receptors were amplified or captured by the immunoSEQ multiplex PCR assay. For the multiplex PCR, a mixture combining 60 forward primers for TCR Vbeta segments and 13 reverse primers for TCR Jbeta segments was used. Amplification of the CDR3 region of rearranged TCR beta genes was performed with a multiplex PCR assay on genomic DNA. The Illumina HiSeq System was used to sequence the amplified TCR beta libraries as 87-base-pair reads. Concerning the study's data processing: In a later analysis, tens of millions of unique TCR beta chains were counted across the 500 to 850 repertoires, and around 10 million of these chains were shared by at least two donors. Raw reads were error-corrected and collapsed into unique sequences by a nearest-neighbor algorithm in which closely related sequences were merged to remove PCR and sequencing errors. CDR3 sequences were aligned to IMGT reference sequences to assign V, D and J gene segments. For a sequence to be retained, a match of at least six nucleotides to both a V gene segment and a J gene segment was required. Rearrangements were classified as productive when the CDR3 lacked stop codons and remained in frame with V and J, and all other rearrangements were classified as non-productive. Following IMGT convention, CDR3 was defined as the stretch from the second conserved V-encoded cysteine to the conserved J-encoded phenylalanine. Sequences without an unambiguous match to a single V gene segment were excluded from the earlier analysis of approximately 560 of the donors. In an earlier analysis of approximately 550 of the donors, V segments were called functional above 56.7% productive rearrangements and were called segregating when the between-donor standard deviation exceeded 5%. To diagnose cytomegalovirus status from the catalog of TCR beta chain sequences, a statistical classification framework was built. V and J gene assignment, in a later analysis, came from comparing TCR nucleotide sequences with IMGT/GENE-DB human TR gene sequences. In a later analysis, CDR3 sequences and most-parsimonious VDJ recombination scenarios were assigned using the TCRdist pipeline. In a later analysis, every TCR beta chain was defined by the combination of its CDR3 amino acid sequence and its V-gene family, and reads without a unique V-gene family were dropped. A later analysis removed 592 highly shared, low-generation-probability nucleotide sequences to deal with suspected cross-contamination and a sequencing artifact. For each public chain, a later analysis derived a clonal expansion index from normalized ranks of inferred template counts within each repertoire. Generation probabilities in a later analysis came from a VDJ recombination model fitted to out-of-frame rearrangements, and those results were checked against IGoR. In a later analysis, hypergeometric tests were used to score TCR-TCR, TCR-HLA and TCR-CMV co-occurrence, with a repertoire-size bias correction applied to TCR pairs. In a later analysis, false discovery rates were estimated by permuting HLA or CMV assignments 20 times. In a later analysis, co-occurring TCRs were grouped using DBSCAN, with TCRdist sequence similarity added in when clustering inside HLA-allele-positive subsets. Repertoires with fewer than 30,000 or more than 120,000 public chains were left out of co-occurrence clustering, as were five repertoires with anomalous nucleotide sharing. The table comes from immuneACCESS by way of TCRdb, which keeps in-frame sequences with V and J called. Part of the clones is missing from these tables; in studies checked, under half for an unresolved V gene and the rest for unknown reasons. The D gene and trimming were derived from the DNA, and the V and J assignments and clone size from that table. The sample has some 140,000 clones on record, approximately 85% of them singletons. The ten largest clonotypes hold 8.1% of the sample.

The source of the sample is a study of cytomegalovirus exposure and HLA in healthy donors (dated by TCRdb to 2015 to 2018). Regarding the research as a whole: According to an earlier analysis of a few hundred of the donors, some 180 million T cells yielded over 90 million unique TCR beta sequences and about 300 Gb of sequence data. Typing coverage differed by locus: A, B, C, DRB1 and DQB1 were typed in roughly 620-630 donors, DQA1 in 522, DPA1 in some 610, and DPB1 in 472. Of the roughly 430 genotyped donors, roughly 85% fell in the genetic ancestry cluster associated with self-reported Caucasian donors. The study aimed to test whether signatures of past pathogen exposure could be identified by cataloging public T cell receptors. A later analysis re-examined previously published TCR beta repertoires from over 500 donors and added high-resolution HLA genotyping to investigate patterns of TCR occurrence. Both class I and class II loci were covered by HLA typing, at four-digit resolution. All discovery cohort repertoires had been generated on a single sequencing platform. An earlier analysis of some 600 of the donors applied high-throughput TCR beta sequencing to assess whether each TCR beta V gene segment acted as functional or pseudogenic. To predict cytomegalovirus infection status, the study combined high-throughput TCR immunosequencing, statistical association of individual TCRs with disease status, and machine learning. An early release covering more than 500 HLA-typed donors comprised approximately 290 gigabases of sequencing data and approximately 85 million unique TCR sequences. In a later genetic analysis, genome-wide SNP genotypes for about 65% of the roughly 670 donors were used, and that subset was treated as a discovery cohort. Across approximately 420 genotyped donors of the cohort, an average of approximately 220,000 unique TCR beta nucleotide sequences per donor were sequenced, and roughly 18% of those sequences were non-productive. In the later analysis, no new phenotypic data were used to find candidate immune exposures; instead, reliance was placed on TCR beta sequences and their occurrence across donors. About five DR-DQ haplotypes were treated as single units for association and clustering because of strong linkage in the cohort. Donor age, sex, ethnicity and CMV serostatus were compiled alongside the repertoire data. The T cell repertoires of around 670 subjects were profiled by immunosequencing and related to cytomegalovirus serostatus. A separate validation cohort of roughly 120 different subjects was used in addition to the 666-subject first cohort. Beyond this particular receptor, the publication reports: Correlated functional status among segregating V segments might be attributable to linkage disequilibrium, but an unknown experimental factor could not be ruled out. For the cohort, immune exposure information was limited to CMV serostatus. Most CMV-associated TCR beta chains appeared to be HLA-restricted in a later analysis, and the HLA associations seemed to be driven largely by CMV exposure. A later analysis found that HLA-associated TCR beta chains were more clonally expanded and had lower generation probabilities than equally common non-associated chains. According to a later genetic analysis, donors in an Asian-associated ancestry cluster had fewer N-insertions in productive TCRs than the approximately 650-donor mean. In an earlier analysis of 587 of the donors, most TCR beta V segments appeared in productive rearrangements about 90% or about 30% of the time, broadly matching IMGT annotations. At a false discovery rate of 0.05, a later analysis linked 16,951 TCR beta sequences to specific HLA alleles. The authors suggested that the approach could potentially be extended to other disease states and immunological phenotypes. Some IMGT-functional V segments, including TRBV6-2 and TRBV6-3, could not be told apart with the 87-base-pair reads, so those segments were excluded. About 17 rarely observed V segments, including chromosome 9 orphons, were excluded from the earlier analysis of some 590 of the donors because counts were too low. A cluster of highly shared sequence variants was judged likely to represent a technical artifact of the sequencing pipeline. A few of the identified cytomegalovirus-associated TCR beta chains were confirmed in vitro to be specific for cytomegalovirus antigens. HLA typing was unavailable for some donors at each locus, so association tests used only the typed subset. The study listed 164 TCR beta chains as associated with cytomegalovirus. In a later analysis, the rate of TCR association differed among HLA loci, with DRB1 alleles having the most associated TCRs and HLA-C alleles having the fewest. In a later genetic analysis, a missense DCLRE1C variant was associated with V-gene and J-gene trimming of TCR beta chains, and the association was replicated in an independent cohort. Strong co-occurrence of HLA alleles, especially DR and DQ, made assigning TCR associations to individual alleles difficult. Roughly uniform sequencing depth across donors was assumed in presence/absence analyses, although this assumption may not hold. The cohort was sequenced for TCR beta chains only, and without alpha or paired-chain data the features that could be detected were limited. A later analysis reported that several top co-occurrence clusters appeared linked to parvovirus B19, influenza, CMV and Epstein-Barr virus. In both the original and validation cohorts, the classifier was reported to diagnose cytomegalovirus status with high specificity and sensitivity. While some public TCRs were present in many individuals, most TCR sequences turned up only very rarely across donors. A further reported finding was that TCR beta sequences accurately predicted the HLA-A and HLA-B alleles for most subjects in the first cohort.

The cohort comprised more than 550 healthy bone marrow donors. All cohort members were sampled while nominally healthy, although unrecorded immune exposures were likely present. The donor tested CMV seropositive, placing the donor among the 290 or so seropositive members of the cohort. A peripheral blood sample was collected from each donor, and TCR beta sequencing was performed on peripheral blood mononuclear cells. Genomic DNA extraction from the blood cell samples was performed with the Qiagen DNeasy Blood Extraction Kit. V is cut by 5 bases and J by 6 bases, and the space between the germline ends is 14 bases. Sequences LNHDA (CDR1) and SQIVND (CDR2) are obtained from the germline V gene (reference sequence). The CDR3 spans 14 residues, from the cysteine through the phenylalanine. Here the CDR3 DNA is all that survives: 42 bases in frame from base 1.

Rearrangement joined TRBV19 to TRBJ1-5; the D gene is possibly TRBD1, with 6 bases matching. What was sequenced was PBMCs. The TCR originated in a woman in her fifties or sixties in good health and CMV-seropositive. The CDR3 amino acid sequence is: CASSLTGPTQPQHF. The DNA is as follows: TGTGCCAGTAGTCTAACAGGGCCCACTCAGCCCCAGCATTTT.